This is a list of T cell receptor beta chains from one sample in a study of CD8+ T cells in alopecia areata. Method: immunoSEQ multiplex PCR; TCRdb's copy keeps in-frame clones and lacks some. The sample lists some 110,000 clones; roughly two fifths were seen once. What was sequenced was CD4+ T cells sorted from blood. Every receptor here comes from a human donor with alopecia areata. CDR3s leave out the opening cysteine and the closing phenylalanine or tryptophan. Fields, in order: V gene, CDR3 length, J gene, CDR3 protein.

V: TRBV7-2
length: 11
J: TRBJ2-1
CDR3: ASRAGGINEQF

V: TRBV11-2
length: 12
J: TRBJ2-5
CDR3: ASSLQGPRETQY

V: TRBV30
length: 11
J: TRBJ2-3
CDR3: AWSGGSTDTQY

V: TRBV6-4
length: 11
J: TRBJ2-3
CDR3: ASSLRATDTQY

V: TRBV4-3
length: 15
J: TRBJ2-3
CDR3: ASSQESGGRIRDTQY

V: TRBV28
length: 10
J: TRBJ1-5
CDR3: ASSSSTQPQH

V: TRBV29-1
length: 13
J: TRBJ2-7
CDR3: SGPLVASGTYEQY

V: TRBV5-1
length: 13
J: TRBJ1-6
CDR3: ASSLGEAAGSPLH

V: TRBV4-1
length: 13
J: TRBJ1-2
CDR3: ASSQERGVIYGYT

V: TRBV28
length: 11
J: TRBJ2-7
CDR3: ASSLSSHLGQY

V: TRBV4-2
length: 15
J: TRBJ2-1
CDR3: ASSQDVAGVEDNEQF

V: TRBV7-9
length: 13
J: TRBJ2-4
CDR3: ASSLVRAAKNIQY

V: TRBV29-1
length: 9
J: TRBJ2-7
CDR3: SVEVSYEQY

V: TRBV29-1
length: 12
J: TRBJ1-2
CDR3: SVEITANTDGYT

V: TRBV7-2
length: 12
J: TRBJ2-7
CDR3: ASSRDPDSYEQY

V: TRBV4-1
length: 13
J: TRBJ2-5
CDR3: ASSPVGGILSAQY

V: TRBV7-2
length: 12
J: TRBJ2-4
CDR3: ASSPGLAKNIQY

V: TRBV9
length: 16
J: TRBJ2-1
CDR3: ASSAFRMVAGHYNEQF

V: TRBV29-1
length: 12
J: TRBJ1-2
CDR3: SVHPRDRDYGYT

V: TRBV7-9
length: 13
J: TRBJ1-1
CDR3: ASSPVDSSNTEAF

V: TRBV29-1
length: 13
J: TRBJ2-1
CDR3: SVASGRGITNEQF

V: TRBV11-2
length: 11
J: TRBJ2-5
CDR3: ASSLDYQETQY

V: TRBV5-1
length: 14
J: TRBJ1-1
CDR3: ASSLVAGGMNTEAF

V: TRBV29-1
length: 10
J: TRBJ1-2
CDR3: SVGGIGYGYT

V: TRBV28
length: 13
J: TRBJ2-6
CDR3: ASSRRGSGANVLT

V: TRBV5-5
length: 12
J: TRBJ2-7
CDR3: ASSLVAGGYEQY

V: TRBV25-1
length: 13
J: TRBJ2-2
CDR3: ASSVRTVNTGELF

V: TRBV18
length: 14
J: TRBJ2-1
CDR3: ASSPPWDFSYNEQF

V: TRBV15
length: 12
J: TRBJ2-7
CDR3: ATSRATATYEQY

V: TRBV7-2
length: 13
J: TRBJ2-4
CDR3: ASSPRIGQGNIQY

V: TRBV28
length: 12
J: TRBJ1-1
CDR3: ASSSGQGDTEAF

V: TRBV7-2
length: 12
J: TRBJ2-3
CDR3: ASSLGQYTDTQY

V: TRBV29-1
length: 12
J: TRBJ1-5
CDR3: SARRGDSNQPQH

V: TRBV29-1
length: 11
J: TRBJ1-5
CDR3: SVGQGSGQPQH

V: TRBV28
length: 14
J: TRBJ1-1
CDR3: ASRATLSAPGTEAF

V: TRBV6-4
length: 11
J: TRBJ1-2
CDR3: ASRATGGYGYT

V: TRBV5-1
length: 13
J: TRBJ2-7
CDR3: ASSSGTSGAYEQY

V: TRBV7-2
length: 14
J: TRBJ2-3
CDR3: ASSLAEAGSPDTQY

V: TRBV20-1
length: 6
J: TRBJ1-2
CDR3: SATGPV

V: TRBV30
length: 13
J: TRBJ2-2
CDR3: ACLGGWKDTGELF

V: TRBV29-1
length: 11
J: TRBJ2-3
CDR3: SVGGSGTDTQY

V: TRBV28
length: 10
J: TRBJ2-7
CDR3: ASSRSGYEQY

V: TRBV29-1
length: 12
J: TRBJ2-4
CDR3: SVQKTGGGSIQY

V: TRBV30
length: 13
J: TRBJ2-1
CDR3: AWSPDRLQYNEQF

V: TRBV30
length: 10
J: TRBJ1-1
CDR3: AWSERGPEAF

V: TRBV7-2
length: 11
J: TRBJ2-6
CDR3: ASSFTRANVLT

V: TRBV7-9
length: 12
J: TRBJ1-2
CDR3: ASSLSRVPYGYT